This T cell receptor (beta chain) emerged from a study of blood T cells in healthy people across ages. The wider study: Every two T cells gave about one barcoded beta molecule via template switching. The study's findings and limits: Per million T cells, TCR beta diversity dropped about linearly as age rose. Estimated diversity across one million T cells was deemed an underestimate.

Worth noting for this clonotype: Its antigen is unidentified.

The second PCR ran about 6 to 12 cycles with a sample-barcoded 5' primer and J-beta primers. TCRdb reprocessed the 5' RACE reads via MiXCR and lists one record per CDR3 protein. The sample has hundreds of thousands of distinct CDR3 sequences; approximately 35% are singletons. The CDR3 contains 15 residues. Trimming stripped 7 bases from V and 3 bases from J, with 18 bases between. Germline-derived CDR1 and CDR2 are SGHAT and FQNNGV. This clonotype was sampled from a man between 18 and 29 years old in good health. The sample was blood. The chain is built from TRBV11-2 and TRBJ2-5; a weak D match, TRBD2 (5 bases). Written as DNA, the CDR3 is TGTGCCAGCACCTTCCGTGGGGAGCCAAAAGAGACCCAGTACTTC. As protein: CASTFRGEPKETQYF. Variable domain in full (rest from reference TRBV11-2 and TRBJ2-5): EAGVAQSPRYKIIEKRQSVAFWCNPISGHATLYWYQQILGQGPKLLIQFQNNGVVDDSQLPKDRFSAERLKGVDSTLKIQPAKLEDSAVYLCASTFRGEPKETQYFGPGTRLLVL.